The text below deals with one T cell receptor beta chain. Its cognate antigen is unknown. The PCR used 60 Vbeta and 13 Jbeta primers. TCRdb keeps only in-frame clones here, not all; method: immunoSEQ multiplex PCR. The table lists under 200,000 clones, roughly 80% of them singletons. This sample was included in a study of cytomegalovirus exposure and HLA in healthy donors. Study conclusions and caveats: Analyzed later, most CMV-associated TCR beta chains appeared HLA-restricted. CMV antigen specificity was confirmed in vitro for three CMV-associated chains.

The CDR3 length is 14 residues. The V gene's germline CDR1 is SGHTS and CDR2 YDEGEE. V gave up 4 bases and J gave up 8 bases; unmatched junction bases: 11. This chain joins TRBV5-8 and TRBJ1-2; 7 bases map to TRBD1. Material: PBMCs. This sequence was found in a male donor in good health and CMV-seropositive. CDR3 in amino acids: CASSLSGTGEGYTF. For the CDR3, the DNA is TGTGCCAGCAGCCTCTCAGGCACAGGGGAAGGCTACACCTTC.